A single sample is the source of the 24 T cell receptor beta chains below, sequenced in a study of cytomegalovirus exposure and HLA in healthy donors. The PCR ran on 60 Vbeta and 13 Jbeta primers. Assay: immunoSEQ multiplex PCR; the TCRdb copy retains only in-frame clones and omits some. The table includes about 170,000 clones, about 82% detected once. Material for sequencing was PBMCs. Receptors were obtained from a female donor in good health and CMV-seronegative.

The rearrangement links TRBV19 to TRBJ2-2, with D tentatively TRBD2 (5 bases). V gave up 7 bases and J gave up 1 base, with 10 bases separating them. Germline values: CDR1 LNHDA, CDR2 SQIVND (reference sequence). This CDR3 contains 14 residues. CDR3 residues: CASTPGMNTGELFF. The CDR3 DNA sequence: TGTGCCAGTACCCCCGGGATGAACACCGGGGAGCTGTTTTTT.

This clone has only a few counts. The chain couples TRBV7-2 to TRBJ2-7; D gene unclear. V was pared by 2 bases and J by 3 bases, with 11 bases between. The CDR3 consists of 14 residues. Germline values: CDR1 SGHTA, CDR2 FQGNSA. DNA of the CDR3: TGTGCCAGCAGCTTATGGTCAGTGAACTACGAGCAGTACTTC. It specifies CASSLWSVNYEQYF.

The J gene is TRBJ2-5, the V gene TRBV5-4; 10 bases fit TRBD2. Germline CDR1 is SGHNT and CDR2 is YYREEE (reference sequence). The CDR3 consists of 16 residues. The ends lost 0 bases at V and 4 bases at J; junction bases unmatched: 6. CDR3 loop: CASSLEALAGVETQYF. The CDR3 nucleotides are TGTGCCAGCAGCTTGGAAGCCCTAGCGGGAGTAGAGACCCAGTACTTC.

The chain recombines TRBV29-1 with TRBJ2-1, with D tentatively TRBD1 (5 bases). This CDR3 region has 10 residues. The germline V and J ends were trimmed by 8 bases and 9 bases, with 11 bases remaining between them. CDR1 is SQVTM, CDR2 ANQGSEA, per germline. CDR3 DNA: TGCAGCACTACCCAGGGTGAGCAGTTCTTC. This gives the protein CSTTQGEQFF.

The genes are TRBV6-1 and TRBJ2-7, with 16 bases lining up with TRBD2. Trimming removed 0 bases from V and 7 bases from J; junction bases left unmatched: 12. This CDR3 is built from 19 residues. CDR1 is MNHNS, CDR2 SASEGT, per germline. CDR3 nucleotide sequence: TGTGCCAGCAGTGAAGCGGGACTAGCGGGGGGGCGGAGAATGGGAGAGCAGTACTTC. This codes for CASSEAGLAGGRRMGEQYF.

V gene TRBV11-2 combines with J gene TRBJ2-2; 8 bases fit TRBD1. The germline V gene encodes CDR1 SGHAT and CDR2 FQNNGV. The ends lost 0 bases at V and 5 bases at J; junction bases unmatched: 5. This CDR3 contains 16 residues. CDR3 sequence: CASSLEWTGRTGELFF. Here the CDR3 DNA reads TGTGCCAGCAGCTTAGAATGGACAGGGAGGACCGGGGAGCTGTTTTTT. Full variable domain (rest looked up from reference TRBV11-2 and TRBJ2-2): EAGVAQSPRYKIIEKRQSVAFWCNPISGHATLYWYQQILGQGPKLLIQFQNNGVVDDSQLPKDRFSAERLKGVDSTLKIQPAKLEDSAVYLCASSLEWTGRTGELFFGEGSRLTVL.

This clone has more than one count but fewer than ten. This sequence joins TRBV19 and TRBJ1-1, with D possibly TRBD1 on 5 matching bases. Trimming removed 1 base from V and 0 bases from J, with 6 bases in between. Germline loops: CDR1 LNHDA, CDR2 SQIVND (reference sequence). This CDR3 has 14 residues. CDR3 in amino acids: CASSIGQMNTEAFF. The CDR3 region has the DNA TGTGCCAGTAGTATAGGACAGATGAACACTGAAGCTTTCTTT.

The chain carries TRBV5-1 and TRBJ1-4; D is unresolved. Germline V gene lookup returns CDR1 SGHRS and CDR2 YFSETQ. V lost 1 base, J lost 0 bases, and 13 bases lay in between. The CDR3 runs 17 residues. CDR3 in amino acids: CASSLIPTGTTNEKLFF. The CDR3 nucleotides are TGCGCCAGCAGCTTGATCCCAACGGGTACAACTAATGAAAAACTGTTTTTT.

The table lists this clone with a few counts. Relative to the germline gene, one junction end is altered; a read error may explain this. V usage is TRBV7-2 and J usage is TRBJ1-1; D remains unclear. The CDR3 length is 12 residues. CDR1 and CDR2 from the germline V gene are SGHTA and FQGNSA. The DNA for the CDR3 is TGTGCCAGCAGCTTAATGTCTACTGGAGCTTTCTTT. This translates into CASSLMSTGAFF.

This chain links TRBV9 with TRBJ2-1; D may be TRBD2 (5 bases). Per the germline V gene, CDR1 is SGDLS and CDR2 is YYNGEE. Trimming cost V 7 bases and J 0 bases, with 14 bases left between them. The CDR3 runs 15 residues. The CDR3 sequence: CASSKERISYNEQFF. The CDR3 DNA follows: TGTGCCAGCTCCAAGGAGCGGATCTCCTACAATGAGCAGTTCTTC.

The CDR3 sequence is CASSLSLLRRQSNYGYTF. CDR3 bases: TGTGCCAGCAGTTTATCCCTACTTCGGAGGCAGAGTAACTATGGCTACACCTTC. This sequence joins TRBV27 and TRBJ1-2; no reliable D call. CDR3 size: 18 residues. V lost 0 bases and J 1 base, leaving 18 bases between the germline ends. CDR1 MNHEY and CDR2 SMNVEV come from the germline V gene (reference sequence).

The chain has TRBV7-2 and TRBJ2-7, with D possibly matching TRBD2 (6 bases). The CDR3 spans 14 residues. The V gene's germline CDR1 is SGHTA and CDR2 FQGNSA. V was cut by 5 bases and J by 6 bases, with 17 bases left in between. For the CDR3, the DNA is TGTGCCAGCAGCCCCTATCGGGACTCCCTCGAGCAGTACTTC. Translation: CASSPYRDSLEQYF. Based on the CDR3 plus reference TRBV7-2 and TRBJ2-7, the full variable domain is GAGVSQSPSNKVTEKGKDVELRCDPISGHTALYWYRQSLGQGLEFLIYFQGNSAPDKSGLPSDRFSAERTGGSVSTLTIQRTQQEDSAVYLCASSPYRDSLEQYFGPGTRLTVT.

This clone has a handful of counts. The chain links TRBV2 to TRBJ2-7; no definite D call. V was trimmed by 0 bases and J by 5 bases, leaving 8 bases between them. In germline, CDR1 is SNHLY, CDR2 FYNNEI. This CDR3 has 13 residues. The CDR3 DNA reads as TGTGCCAGCAGTGAAGCCAGGCTCCACGAGCAGTACTTC. It translates to CASSEARLHEQYF.

CDR3 region: CASSFGTTGSTEAFF. In DNA, the CDR3 is TGTGCCAGTAGTTTTGGAACGACAGGGTCCACTGAAGCTTTCTTT. The chain carries TRBV19 and TRBJ1-1, with 7 bases lining up with TRBD1. In germline, CDR1 is LNHDA, CDR2 SQIVND (reference sequence). The V gene end was trimmed by 5 bases and the J gene end by 4 bases; junction bases not matched to a gene: 10. This CDR3 comprises 15 residues.

The chain carries TRBV7-9 and TRBJ2-5; D gene ambiguous. The DNA end favors TRBJ2-7, so the J call may be wrong. CDR3 length equals 13 residues. Germline V gene sequence: CDR1 SEHNR, CDR2 FQNEAQ (reference sequence). In DNA, the CDR3 is TGTGCCAGCAGCTTAGCTGGTTCCGTCGAGCAGTACTTC. This gives the protein CASSLAGSVEQYF.

Points on this clone: The sample holds other DNA sequences that translate to the same CDR3. The genes are TRBV9 and TRBJ2-3; 11 nucleotides align to TRBD2. Unmatched junction bases numbered 14, after V lost 10 bases and J lost 1 base. This CDR3 is built from 17 residues. Looked up from germline, CDR1 is SGDLS and CDR2 is YYNGEE. Written as DNA, the CDR3 is TGTGCCTCCTCTTGGGCTAGCGGGAGGCCGGGCACAGATACGCAGTATTTT. Amino acids: CASSWASGRPGTDTQYF.

The rearrangement uses TRBV5-8 and TRBJ2-3; 12 bases map to TRBD1. Germline V gene data show CDR1 as SGHTS and CDR2 as YDEGEE. The length of the CDR3 is 18 residues. Unmatched junction bases numbered 10, after V lost 3 bases and J lost 2 bases. The CDR3: CASSSAAGTGGFTDTQYF. CDR3 coding DNA: TGTGCCAGCAGCTCTGCCGCCGGGACAGGGGGCTTCACAGATACGCAGTATTTT. Together with reference TRBV5-8 and TRBJ2-3, the CDR3 gives the full variable domain: EAGVTQSPTHLIKTRGQQATLRCSPISGHTSVYWYQQALGLGLQFLLWYDEGEERNRGNFPPRFSGRQFPNYSSELNVNALELEDSALYLCASSSAAGTGGFTDTQYFGPGTRLTVL.

The chain carries TRBV2 and TRBJ2-3; D gene ambiguous. V lost 6 bases and J 6 bases, leaving 16 bases between the germline ends. There are 14 residues in the CDR3. Germline CDR1 is SNHLY and CDR2 is FYNNEI. The CDR3 sequence: CASRLLASSDTQYF. As DNA, the CDR3 is TGTGCCAGCAGACTCCTCGCGTCGAGTGATACGCAGTATTTT.

The chain is built from TRBV4-3 and TRBJ2-7, with TRBD1 matching over 10 bases. In germline, CDR1 is LGHNA, CDR2 YSLEER. CDR3 size: 16 residues. J was trimmed by 5 bases and V by 0 bases; bases with no gene match: 7. The CDR3 loop is CASSQERTGGGDEQYF. DNA of the CDR3: TGCGCCAGCAGCCAAGAGAGGACAGGGGGTGGCGACGAGCAGTACTTC.

A remark on this clone: The junction and the germline gene differ at one end; a read error may be behind it. This chain uses TRBV7-9 with TRBJ1-4, with a possible D match to TRBD1 (6 bases). Germline V lookup: CDR1 SEHNR, CDR2 FQNEAQ (reference sequence). The CDR3 consists of 16 residues. As DNA, the CDR3 is TGTTCCAGCAGCCCACCATACAGGGCGAGATCTGAAAAACTGTTTTTT. Its protein is CSSSPPYRARSEKLFF.

This clone was detected a few times. The rearrangement links TRBV19 to TRBJ2-7; weak D call: TRBD1 (6 bases). Germline-derived CDR1 and CDR2 are LNHDA and SQIVND (reference sequence). The CDR3 is 13 residues long. V shed 4 bases and J shed 8 bases, with 15 bases lying between them. CDR3 sequence reads: CASSTPPGQQQYF. CDR3 bases: TGTGCCAGTAGTACCCCTCCCGGACAGCAGCAGTACTTC.

The count of this clone is one. The chain carries TRBV19 and TRBJ1-4; TRBD1 is a possible D gene (5 bases). V was cut by 6 bases and J by 7 bases, with 18 bases left in between. The germline gives CDR1 LNHDA, CDR2 SQIVND (reference sequence). There are 15 residues in the CDR3. CDR3 protein: CASRSDRGRFEKLFF. The CDR3 nucleotides read TGTGCCAGTAGATCTGACAGAGGGAGGTTTGAAAAACTGTTTTTT.

Details on this clone: Mismatch with germline at one junction end may stem from a read error. This chain joins TRBV6-5 and TRBJ2-7, with no clear D. The CDR3 is 13 residues long. Germline V lookup: CDR1 MNHEY, CDR2 SVGAGI. The CDR3 DNA reads TGTGCCAGCAGTTACTCGACGAGGCTGGAACCCTTCTTC. This translates into CASSYSTRLEPFF.

CDR3 residues: CASSMMIGETQYF. DNA for the CDR3: TGTGCCAGTAGTATGATGATCGGAGAGACCCAGTACTTC. The chain carries TRBV19 and TRBJ2-5; D unresolved. The CDR3 contains 13 residues. Trimming stripped 3 bases from V and 4 bases from J, with 9 bases between. Germline V gives CDR1 LNHDA, CDR2 SQIVND (reference sequence).